This section outlines one T cell receptor (beta chain) sequence together with its context. The CDR3 loop spans 13 amino acids. The V end was cut by 4 bases, the J end by 2 bases, with 8 bases between. The germline V gene encodes CDR1 MNHEY and CDR2 SVGAGI. These data are taken from a study of blood T cell repertoires in COVID-19. Using immunoSEQ multiplex PCR, the repertoire was profiled, and TCRdb retains in-frame clones only, with some absent. The sample yields 95,000 to 150,000 clones, more than 80% seen once. The rearrangement uses TRBV6-5 and TRBJ2-5; D is possibly TRBD1 (5 bases). Material for sequencing was peripheral blood. The TCR originated in a man aged 70 or older with active or convalescent COVID-19. The CDR3: CASSLQVQETQYF. The CDR3 DNA is TGTGCCAGCAGTTTACAGGTGCAAGAGACCCAGTACTTC.